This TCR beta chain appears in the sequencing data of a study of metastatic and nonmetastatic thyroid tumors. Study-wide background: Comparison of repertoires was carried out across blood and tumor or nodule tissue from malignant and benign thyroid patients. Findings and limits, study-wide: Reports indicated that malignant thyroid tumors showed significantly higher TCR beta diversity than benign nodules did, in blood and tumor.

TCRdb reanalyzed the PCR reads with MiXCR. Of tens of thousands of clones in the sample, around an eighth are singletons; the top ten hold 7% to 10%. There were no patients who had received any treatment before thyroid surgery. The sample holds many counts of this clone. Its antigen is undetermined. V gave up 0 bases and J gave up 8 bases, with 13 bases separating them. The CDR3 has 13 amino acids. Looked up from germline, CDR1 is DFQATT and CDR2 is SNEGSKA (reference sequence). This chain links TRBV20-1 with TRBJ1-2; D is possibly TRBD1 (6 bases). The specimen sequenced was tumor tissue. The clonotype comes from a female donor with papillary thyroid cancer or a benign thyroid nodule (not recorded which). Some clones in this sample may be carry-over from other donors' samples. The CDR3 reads CSARERGAGGYTF. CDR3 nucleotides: TGCAGTGCTAGAGAACGGGGGGCAGGAGGCTACACCTTC.